Shown below are 9 T cell receptor beta chains from a single sample sequenced in a study of blood T cells in healthy people across ages. Alongside a J-beta primer mix, a sample-barcoded 5' primer served in a second PCR lasting roughly 6 to 11 cycles. Via MiXCR, TCRdb re-called the 5' RACE reads, giving one row per CDR3 protein. The repertoire consists of under 800,000 distinct CDR3 sequences, with more than 20% occurring once and the leading ten covering 3% to 4.5%. Sequenced sample: blood. These receptors all come from a man between 65 and 79 years old in good health.

About this clonotype itself: At one end, the junction sequence differs from germline, possibly due to a read error. V gene TRBV4-1 combines with J gene TRBJ2-7, with 9 bases lining up with TRBD1. The V gene's germline CDR1 is MGHRA and CDR2 YSYEKL. CDR3 size: 14 residues. The CDR3 loop is CASSPTGGSYGQYF. CDR3 in DNA: TGCGCCAGCAGCCCCACAGGGGGCTCCTACGGGCAGTACTTC.

The table lists this clonotype with a few counts. This rearrangement joins TRBV4-1 to TRBJ1-3, with D uncertain. Germline CDR1 is MGHRA and CDR2 is YSYEKL. The CDR3 consists of 14 residues. V gave up 4 bases and J gave up 1 base, with 8 bases separating them. The chain's CDR3 is CASSPVPSGNTIYF. The CDR3 bases are TGCGCCAGCAGCCCTGTCCCGTCTGGAAACACCATATATTTT.

The chain uses TRBV4-1 and TRBJ2-1; 11 positions agree with TRBD2. This CDR3 is built from 16 residues. Germline CDR1 reads MGHRA; CDR2 reads YSYEKL. After removal of 1 base from V and 3 bases from J, the junction contained 2 bases not matched to a gene. The CDR3 region is CASSQVGTSGYNEQFF. The CDR3 coding sequence is TGCGCCAGCAGCCAAGTAGGGACTAGCGGCTACAATGAGCAGTTCTTC.

This clonotype was found a few times. The V gene is TRBV28, the J gene TRBJ2-5; 9 positions match TRBD2. CDR1 and CDR2 from the germline V gene are MDHEN and SYDVKM. V lost 6 bases and J lost 0; bases outside the gene matches: 8. There are 16 residues in the CDR3. The CDR3 DNA follows: TGTGCCAGCAGCCCCCGAGCGGGAGGAAACCAAGAGACCCAGTACTTC. As protein: CASSPRAGGNQETQYF. Filled out from reference TRBV28 and TRBJ2-5, the complete variable domain reads DVKVTQSSRYLVKRTGEKVFLECVQDMDHENMFWYRQDPGLGLRLIYFSYDVKMKEKGDIPEGYSVSREKKERFSLILESASTNQTSMYLCASSPRAGGNQETQYFGPGTRLLVL.

This clonotype was seen ten or more times. The chain employs TRBV20-1 and TRBJ2-5; 14 bases align to TRBD2. Germline V gives CDR1 DFQATT, CDR2 SNEGSKA (reference sequence). CDR3 length: 16 amino acids. Losses at the gene ends were 2 bases for V and 3 bases for J; bases not matched to a gene: 5. The CDR3, as DNA: TGCAGTGCTAGAAAAGGGACTAGCGGGAGAGAAGAGACCCAGTACTTC. Amino acid sequence: CSARKGTSGREETQYF.

The chain employs TRBV25-1 and TRBJ2-1, with D tentatively TRBD1 or TRBD2 (6 bases each). The CDR3 runs to 16 residues. Between the trimmed V and J ends, which lost 7 bases and 0 bases, there was a span of 16 bases. Germline loops: CDR1 MGHDK, CDR2 SYGVNS. The CDR3 loop is CASTEGGGSSYNEQFF. CDR3 nucleotides: TGTGCCAGCACCGAGGGGGGTGGGAGCTCCTACAATGAGCAGTTCTTC.

Notes on this clonotype: The junction does not match germline at one end; this may be a read error. The V and J genes are TRBV27 and TRBJ2-1, with D perhaps TRBD1 (6 bases). The CDR3 contains 15 residues. Germline CDR1 and CDR2: MNHEY and SMNVEV (reference sequence). DNA of the CDR3: TGTGCCAGCAGTTTAAAGGGGGTACAGTACAATGAGCAGCTCTTC. It encodes CASSLKGVQYNEQLF.

This clonotype has only a few counts. The chain joins TRBV2 to TRBJ2-5; TRBD2 matches at 12 bases. The J call may be faulty, since TRBJ2-1 better matches the DNA end. The CDR3 covers 15 residues. From germline, CDR1 is SNHLY and CDR2 FYNNEI. The CDR3 region is CASSDKTSGRREQFF. The CDR3 bases are TGTGCCAGCAGTGATAAGACTAGCGGGAGACGTGAGCAGTTCTTC.

This clonotype has only a few counts. The rearrangement uses TRBV7-2 and TRBJ2-3; D remains unclear. The V and J ends lost 1 base and 4 bases respectively, with 9 bases between them. The germline gives CDR1 SGHTA, CDR2 FQGNSA. The CDR3 totals 14 residues. In nucleotides, the CDR3 is TGTGCCAGCAGCTTAGTGGTGGCGGCAGATACGCAGTATTTT. This codes for CASSLVVAADTQYF.